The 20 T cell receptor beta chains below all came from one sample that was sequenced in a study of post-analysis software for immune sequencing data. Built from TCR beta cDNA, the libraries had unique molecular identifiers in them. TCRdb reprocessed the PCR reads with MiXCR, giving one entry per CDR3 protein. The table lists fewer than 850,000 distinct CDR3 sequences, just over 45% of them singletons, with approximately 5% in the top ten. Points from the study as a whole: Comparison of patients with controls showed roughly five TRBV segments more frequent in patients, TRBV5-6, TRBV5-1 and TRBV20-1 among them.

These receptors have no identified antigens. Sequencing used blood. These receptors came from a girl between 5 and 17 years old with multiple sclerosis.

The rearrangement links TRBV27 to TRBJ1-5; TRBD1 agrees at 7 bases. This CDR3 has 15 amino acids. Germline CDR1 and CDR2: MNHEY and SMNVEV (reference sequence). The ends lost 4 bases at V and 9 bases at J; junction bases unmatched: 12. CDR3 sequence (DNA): TGTGCCAGCAGTTCATGGGGACAGCTTTCGGGGCCCCAGCATTTT. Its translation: CASSSWGQLSGPQHF.

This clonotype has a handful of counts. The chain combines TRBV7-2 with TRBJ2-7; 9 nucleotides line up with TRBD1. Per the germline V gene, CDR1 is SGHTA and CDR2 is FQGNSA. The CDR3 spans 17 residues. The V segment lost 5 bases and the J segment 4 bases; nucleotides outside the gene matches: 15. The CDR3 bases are TGTGCCAGCAGCCCAGAGGACAGGGGATGGATAGGGTACGAGCAGTACTTC. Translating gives CASSPEDRGWIGYEQYF.

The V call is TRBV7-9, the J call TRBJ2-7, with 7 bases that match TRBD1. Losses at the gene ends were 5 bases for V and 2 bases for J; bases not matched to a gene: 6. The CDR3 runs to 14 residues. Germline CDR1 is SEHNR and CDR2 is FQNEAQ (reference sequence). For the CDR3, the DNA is TGTGCCAGCAGCCGATGGGGACAGCCCTACGAGCAGTACTTC. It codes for CASSRWGQPYEQYF. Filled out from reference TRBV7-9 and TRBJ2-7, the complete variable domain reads DTGVSQNPRHKITKRGQNVTFRCDPISEHNRLYWYRQTLGQGPEFLTYFQNEAQLEKSRLLSDRFSAERPKGSFSTLEIQRTEQGDSAMYLCASSRWGQPYEQYFGPGTRLTVT.

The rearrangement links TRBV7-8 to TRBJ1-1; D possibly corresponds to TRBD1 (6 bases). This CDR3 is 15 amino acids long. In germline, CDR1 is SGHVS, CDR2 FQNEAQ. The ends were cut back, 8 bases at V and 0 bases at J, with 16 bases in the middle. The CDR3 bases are TGTGCCAGCGGACAGCACCACGCCTTGAACACTGAAGCTTTCTTT. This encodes CASGQHHALNTEAFF.

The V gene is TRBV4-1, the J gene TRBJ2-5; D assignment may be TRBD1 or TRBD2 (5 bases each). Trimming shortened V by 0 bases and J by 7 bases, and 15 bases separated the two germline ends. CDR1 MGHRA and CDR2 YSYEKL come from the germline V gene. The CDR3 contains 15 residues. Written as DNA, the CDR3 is TGCGCCAGCAGCCAAGATCGGACTTTTGGGGCGACCCAGTACTTC. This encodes CASSQDRTFGATQYF.

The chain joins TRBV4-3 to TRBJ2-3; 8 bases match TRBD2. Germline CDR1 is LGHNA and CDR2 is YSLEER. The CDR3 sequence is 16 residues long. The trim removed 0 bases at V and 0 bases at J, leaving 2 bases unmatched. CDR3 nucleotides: TGCGCCAGCAGCCAAGATACGGGAGGGAGCACAGATACGCAGTATTTT. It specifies CASSQDTGGSTDTQYF.

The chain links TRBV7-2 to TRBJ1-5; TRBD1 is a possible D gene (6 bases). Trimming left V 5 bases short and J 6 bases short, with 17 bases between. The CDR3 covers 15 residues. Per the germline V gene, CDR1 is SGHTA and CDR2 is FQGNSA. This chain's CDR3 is CASSPRSGDTQPQHF. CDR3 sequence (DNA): TGTGCCAGCAGCCCCCGGTCAGGGGATACTCAGCCCCAGCATTTT.

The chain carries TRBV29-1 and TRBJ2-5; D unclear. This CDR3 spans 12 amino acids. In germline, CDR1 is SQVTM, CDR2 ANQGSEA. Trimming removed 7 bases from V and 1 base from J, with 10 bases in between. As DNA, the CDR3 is TGCAGCGGTGCAGAAGGCCAAGAGACCCAGTACTTC. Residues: CSGAEGQETQYF.

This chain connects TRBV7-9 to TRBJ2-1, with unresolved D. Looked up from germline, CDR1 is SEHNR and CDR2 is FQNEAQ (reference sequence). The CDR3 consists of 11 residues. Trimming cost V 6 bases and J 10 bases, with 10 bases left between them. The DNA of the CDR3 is TGTGCCAGCAGACCTGGGCCAGAGCAGTTCTTC. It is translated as CASRPGPEQFF.

Here the CDR3 reads CASSLVGTTAYEQYF. CDR3 coding DNA: TGTGCCAGCAGCTTAGTTGGGACAACCGCCTACGAGCAGTACTTC. The chain employs TRBV7-2 and TRBJ2-7; D perhaps matches TRBD1 (6 bases). Trimming took off 1 base at V and 2 bases at J, with 12 bases between the two ends. There are 15 residues in the CDR3. Looked up from germline, CDR1 is SGHTA and CDR2 is FQGNSA.

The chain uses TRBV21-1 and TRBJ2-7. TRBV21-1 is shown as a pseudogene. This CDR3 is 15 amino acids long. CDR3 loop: CASSKKKLHIHEQYF. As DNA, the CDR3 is TGTGCCAGCAGCAAAAAAAAACTCCACATACACGAGCAGTACTTC.

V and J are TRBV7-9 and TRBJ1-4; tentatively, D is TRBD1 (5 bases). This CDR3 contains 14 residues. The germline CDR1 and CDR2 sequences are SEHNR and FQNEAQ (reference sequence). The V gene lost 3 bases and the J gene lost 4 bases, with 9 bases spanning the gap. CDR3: CASSLGGDNEKLFF. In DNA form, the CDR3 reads TGTGCCAGCAGCTTGGGGGGGGATAATGAAAAACTGTTTTTT. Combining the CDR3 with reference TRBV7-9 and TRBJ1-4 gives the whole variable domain DTGVSQNPRHKITKRGQNVTFRCDPISEHNRLYWYRQTLGQGPEFLTYFQNEAQLEKSRLLSDRFSAERPKGSFSTLEIQRTEQGDSAMYLCASSLGGDNEKLFFGSGTQLSVL.

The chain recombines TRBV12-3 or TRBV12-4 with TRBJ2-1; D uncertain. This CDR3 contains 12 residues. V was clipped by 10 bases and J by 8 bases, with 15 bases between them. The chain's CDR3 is CATALILDEQFF. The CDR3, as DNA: TGTGCCACCGCCCTAATACTCGATGAGCAGTTCTTC.

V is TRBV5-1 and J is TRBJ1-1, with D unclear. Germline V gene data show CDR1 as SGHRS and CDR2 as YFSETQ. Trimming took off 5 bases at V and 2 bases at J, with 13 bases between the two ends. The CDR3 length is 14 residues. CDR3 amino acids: CASRVLGVNTEAFF. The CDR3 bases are TGCGCCAGCAGGGTCTTGGGAGTAAACACTGAAGCTTTCTTT.

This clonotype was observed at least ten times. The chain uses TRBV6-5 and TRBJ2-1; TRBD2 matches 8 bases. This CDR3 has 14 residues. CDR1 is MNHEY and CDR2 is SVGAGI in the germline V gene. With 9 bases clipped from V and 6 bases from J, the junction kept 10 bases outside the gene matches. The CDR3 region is CASSLREVGNEQFF. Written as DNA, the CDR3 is TGTGCCAGTTCCTTGCGGGAGGTGGGCAATGAGCAGTTCTTC.

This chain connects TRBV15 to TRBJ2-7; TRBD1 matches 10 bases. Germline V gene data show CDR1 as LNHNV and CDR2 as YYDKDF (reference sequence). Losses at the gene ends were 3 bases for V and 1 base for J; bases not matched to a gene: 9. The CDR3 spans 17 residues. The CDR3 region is CATSSDGGTGASYEQYF. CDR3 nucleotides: TGTGCCACCAGCAGTGACGGGGGGACAGGGGCATCCTACGAGCAGTACTTC.

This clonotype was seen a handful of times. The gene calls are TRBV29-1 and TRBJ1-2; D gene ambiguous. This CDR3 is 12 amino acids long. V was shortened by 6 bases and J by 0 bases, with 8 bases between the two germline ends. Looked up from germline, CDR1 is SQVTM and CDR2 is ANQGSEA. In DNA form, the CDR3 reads TGCAGCGTAATCCGACCTAACTATGGCTACACCTTC. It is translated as CSVIRPNYGYTF. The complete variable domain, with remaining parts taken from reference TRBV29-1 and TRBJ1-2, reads SAVISQKPSRDICQRGTSLTIQCQVDSQVTMMFWYRQQPGQSLTLIATANQGSEATYESGFVIDKFPISRPNLTFSTLTVSNMSPEDSSIYLCSVIRPNYGYTFGSGTRLTVV.

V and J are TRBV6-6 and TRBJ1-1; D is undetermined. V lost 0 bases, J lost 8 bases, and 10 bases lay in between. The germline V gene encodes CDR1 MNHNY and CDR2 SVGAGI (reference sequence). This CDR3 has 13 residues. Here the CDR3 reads CASSYSPVWEAFF. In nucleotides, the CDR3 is TGTGCCAGCAGTTACTCCCCCGTTTGGGAAGCTTTCTTT.

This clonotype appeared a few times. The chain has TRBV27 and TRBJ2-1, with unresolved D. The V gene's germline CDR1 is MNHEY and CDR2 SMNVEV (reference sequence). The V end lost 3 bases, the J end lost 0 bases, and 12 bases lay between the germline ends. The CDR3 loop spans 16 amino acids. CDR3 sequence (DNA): TGTGCCAGCAGTTTTCTACCTAGTTACTCCTACAATGAGCAGTTCTTC. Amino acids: CASSFLPSYSYNEQFF.

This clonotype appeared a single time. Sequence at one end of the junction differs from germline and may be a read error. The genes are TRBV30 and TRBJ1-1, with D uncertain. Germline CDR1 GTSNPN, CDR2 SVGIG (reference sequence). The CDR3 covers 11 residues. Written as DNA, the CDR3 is TGTGCCTGGAGTGTGTACCATGAAGCTTCCTTT. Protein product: CAWSVYHEASF.